Below are 10 T cell receptor beta chains sequenced from a single sample in a study of T cells in Graves' hyperthyroidism and ophthalmopathy. Amplification targeted TCR beta CDR3 regions from RNA transcripts. A first-round RT-PCR of the TCR CDR3 used the HTBI primer set. TCRdb re-called the multiplex PCR reads through MiXCR, storing one row per CDR3 protein. The data hold fewer than 450,000 distinct CDR3 sequences, with roughly 13% observed a single time. Sequencing was done on a sample of blood. Receptors were obtained from a man between 45 and 60 years old with Graves' ophthalmopathy.

As concerns this clonotype: A much more abundant neighbour one base away suggests this may be a read error. The chain has TRBV5-1 and TRBJ2-7; 8 bases fit TRBD1. The CDR3 covers 14 residues. CDR1 and CDR2 from the germline V gene are SGHRS and YFSETQ. V gave up 0 bases and J gave up 7 bases; unmatched junction bases: 6. CDR3 protein: CASSLVGQGGEQYF. The CDR3 nucleotides read TGCGCCAGCAGCTTGGTCGGACAGGGTGGAGAGCAGTACTTC.

This clonotype was recorded many times. The J gene is TRBJ1-5, the V gene TRBV20-1; TRBD1 aligns across 7 bases. The V gene's germline CDR1 is DFQATT and CDR2 SNEGSKA (reference sequence). V lost 6 bases and J lost 1; bases outside the gene matches: 12. CDR3 size: 16 residues. For the CDR3, the DNA is TGCAGTGCCGGCTCGCATTCGGACAGGAGCAATCAGCCCCAGCATTTT. Translated: CSAGSHSDRSNQPQHF.

This clonotype has just a few counts. The CDR3 here is CASSQESLAGSVHEQFF. The DNA for the CDR3 is TGTGCCAGCAGCCAAGAAAGCCTAGCGGGAAGTGTCCATGAGCAGTTCTTC. This chain connects TRBV11-2 to TRBJ2-1, with 9 bases matching TRBD2. Trimming took 5 bases from V and 8 from J; bases not matched to a gene: 16. The CDR3 runs to 17 residues. The germline V gene encodes CDR1 SGHAT and CDR2 FQNNGV.

There are many counts of this clonotype. The chain recombines TRBV5-1 with TRBJ2-1; possible D gene TRBD2, 6 bases. The CDR3 contains 16 residues. V lost 0 bases and J 0 bases, leaving 10 bases between the germline ends. CDR1 is SGHRS and CDR2 is YFSETQ in the germline V gene. The CDR3 nucleotides are TGCGCCAGCAGCTTGGCCGCGGGAAGCTCCTACAATGAGCAGTTCTTC. Encoded protein: CASSLAAGSSYNEQFF.

The rearrangement joins TRBV28 to TRBJ2-7, with a tentative D call TRBD1 (6 bases). The CDR3 runs 15 residues. In germline, CDR1 is MDHEN, CDR2 SYDVKM. V was clipped by 2 bases and J by 2 bases, with 13 bases between them. Here the CDR3 DNA reads TGTGCCAGCAGTTTACCGGGACACAAAGCCTACGAGCAGTACTTC. Translated, it gives CASSLPGHKAYEQYF.

The table lists this clonotype with many counts. The chain employs TRBV20-1 and TRBJ2-1; no definite D call. In germline, CDR1 is DFQATT, CDR2 SNEGSKA (reference sequence). Trimming removed 3 bases from V and 8 bases from J, with 14 bases in between. CDR3 size: 13 residues. CDR3 nucleotides: TGCAGTGCTAGCCGGACCGCAGGCGATGAGCAGTTCTTC. It translates to CSASRTAGDEQFF.

This clonotype has just a few counts. The chain combines TRBV20-1 with TRBJ2-5; D possibly corresponds to TRBD2 (5 bases). V was clipped by 7 bases and J by 7 bases, with 19 bases between them. This CDR3 region has 13 residues. The V gene's germline CDR1 is DFQATT and CDR2 SNEGSKA (reference sequence). CDR3 amino acids: CSVPGEGAWTQYF. The CDR3 region has the DNA TGCAGTGTCCCCGGAGAGGGAGCCTGGACCCAGTACTTC.

This clonotype has only a few counts. The V and J genes are TRBV9 and TRBJ1-1, with TRBD1 as a possible D gene (6 bases). Germline CDR1 is SGDLS and CDR2 is YYNGEE. The ends were cut back, 3 bases at V and 4 bases at J, with 13 bases in the middle. This CDR3 is 14 amino acids long. The CDR3 is CASSGPGHATEAFF. The CDR3 DNA reads TGTGCCAGCAGCGGTCCGGGACACGCCACTGAAGCTTTCTTT.

This clonotype has a count of ten or more. CDR3 protein: CASSLALSGNTIYF. CDR3 in DNA: TGCGCCAGCAGCTTGGCCCTCTCTGGAAACACCATATATTTT. This sequence joins TRBV5-1 and TRBJ1-3, with D hard to call. This CDR3 comprises 14 residues. Germline CDR1 reads SGHRS; CDR2 reads YFSETQ. V was pared by 0 bases and J by 0 bases, with 4 bases between.

This clonotype has at least ten counts. The chain recombines TRBV12-3 or TRBV12-4 with TRBJ2-1; D not certain. This CDR3 is 15 amino acids long. V was shortened by 6 bases and J by 0 bases, with 12 bases between the two germline ends. The CDR3 DNA is TGTGCCAGCAGACTTAGAGATAGCTCCTACAATGAGCAGTTCTTC. Translated: CASRLRDSSYNEQFF.